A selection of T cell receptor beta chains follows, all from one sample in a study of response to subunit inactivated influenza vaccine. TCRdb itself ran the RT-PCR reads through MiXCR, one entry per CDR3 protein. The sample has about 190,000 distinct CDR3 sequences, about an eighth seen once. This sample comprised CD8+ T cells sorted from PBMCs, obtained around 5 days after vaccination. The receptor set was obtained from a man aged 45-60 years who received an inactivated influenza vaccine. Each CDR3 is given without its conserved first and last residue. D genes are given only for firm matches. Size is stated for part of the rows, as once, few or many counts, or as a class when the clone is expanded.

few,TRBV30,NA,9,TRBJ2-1,AWSWGNEQF
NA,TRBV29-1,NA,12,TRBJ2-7,SVEAGDSSYEQY
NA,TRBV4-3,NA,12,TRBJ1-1,ASSRGTENTEAF
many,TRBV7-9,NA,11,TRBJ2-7,ASSLAGASEQY
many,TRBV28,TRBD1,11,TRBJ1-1,ASSDGQGAEAF
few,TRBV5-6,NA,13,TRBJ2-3,ASSSTVTSTDTQY
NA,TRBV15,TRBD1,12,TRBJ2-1,ATSIGTGSNEQF
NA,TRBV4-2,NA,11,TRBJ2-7,AISTGPLFPQY
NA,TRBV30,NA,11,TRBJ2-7,AWSVSLSYEQY
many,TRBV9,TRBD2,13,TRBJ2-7,ASSVGLAGAYEQY
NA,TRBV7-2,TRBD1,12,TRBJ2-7,ASSSAGTAYEQY
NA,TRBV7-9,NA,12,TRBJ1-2,ASSLDSTVYGYT
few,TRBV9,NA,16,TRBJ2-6,ASSVVAGPPSGANVLT
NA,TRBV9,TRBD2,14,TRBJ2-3,ASSVGSAGGADTQY
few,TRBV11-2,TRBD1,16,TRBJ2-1,ASSLDTLDRAPYNEQF
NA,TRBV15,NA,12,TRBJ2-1,ATSRDYSYNEQF
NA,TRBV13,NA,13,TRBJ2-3,ASSFSREPTDTQY
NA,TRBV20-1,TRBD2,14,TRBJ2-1,SATIIAGSSYNEQF
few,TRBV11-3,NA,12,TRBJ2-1,ASSRARDYNEQF
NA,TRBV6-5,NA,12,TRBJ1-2,ASSYSEETYGYT